One sample yielded the 2 T cell receptor beta chains listed below, sequenced in a study of cytomegalovirus exposure and HLA in healthy donors. PCR amplification relied on 60 Vbeta primers (plus 13 Jbeta primers). This table comes from immunoSEQ multiplex PCR, and its TCRdb copy is limited to in-frame clones, with some not included. This table has about 93,000 clones, roughly 77% appearing once. Sequences were obtained from PBMCs. The receptors were gathered from a man aged 30 to 39 in good health and CMV-seronegative.

The chain is built from TRBV27 and TRBJ2-1; TRBD1 aligns across 8 bases. V lost 3 bases to trimming and J lost 15 bases; unmatched junction nucleotides: 19. CDR3 length: 16 amino acids. CDR1 MNHEY and CDR2 SMNVEV come from the germline V gene (reference sequence). CDR3 amino acids: CASSLALGTGGKFAFF. CDR3 bases: TGTGCCAGCAGTTTGGCCCTCGGGACAGGAGGTAAATTTGCGTTCTTC.

This clone was seen only a few times. The genes are TRBV6-5 and TRBJ2-1, with no clear D. This CDR3 is built from 13 residues. V lost 5 bases and J lost 0, with 5 bases in between. Germline loops: CDR1 MNHEY, CDR2 SVGAGI. The CDR3 bases are TGTGCCAGCAGTCCGAGCTCCTACAATGAGCAGTTCTTC. Translated: CASSPSSYNEQFF.